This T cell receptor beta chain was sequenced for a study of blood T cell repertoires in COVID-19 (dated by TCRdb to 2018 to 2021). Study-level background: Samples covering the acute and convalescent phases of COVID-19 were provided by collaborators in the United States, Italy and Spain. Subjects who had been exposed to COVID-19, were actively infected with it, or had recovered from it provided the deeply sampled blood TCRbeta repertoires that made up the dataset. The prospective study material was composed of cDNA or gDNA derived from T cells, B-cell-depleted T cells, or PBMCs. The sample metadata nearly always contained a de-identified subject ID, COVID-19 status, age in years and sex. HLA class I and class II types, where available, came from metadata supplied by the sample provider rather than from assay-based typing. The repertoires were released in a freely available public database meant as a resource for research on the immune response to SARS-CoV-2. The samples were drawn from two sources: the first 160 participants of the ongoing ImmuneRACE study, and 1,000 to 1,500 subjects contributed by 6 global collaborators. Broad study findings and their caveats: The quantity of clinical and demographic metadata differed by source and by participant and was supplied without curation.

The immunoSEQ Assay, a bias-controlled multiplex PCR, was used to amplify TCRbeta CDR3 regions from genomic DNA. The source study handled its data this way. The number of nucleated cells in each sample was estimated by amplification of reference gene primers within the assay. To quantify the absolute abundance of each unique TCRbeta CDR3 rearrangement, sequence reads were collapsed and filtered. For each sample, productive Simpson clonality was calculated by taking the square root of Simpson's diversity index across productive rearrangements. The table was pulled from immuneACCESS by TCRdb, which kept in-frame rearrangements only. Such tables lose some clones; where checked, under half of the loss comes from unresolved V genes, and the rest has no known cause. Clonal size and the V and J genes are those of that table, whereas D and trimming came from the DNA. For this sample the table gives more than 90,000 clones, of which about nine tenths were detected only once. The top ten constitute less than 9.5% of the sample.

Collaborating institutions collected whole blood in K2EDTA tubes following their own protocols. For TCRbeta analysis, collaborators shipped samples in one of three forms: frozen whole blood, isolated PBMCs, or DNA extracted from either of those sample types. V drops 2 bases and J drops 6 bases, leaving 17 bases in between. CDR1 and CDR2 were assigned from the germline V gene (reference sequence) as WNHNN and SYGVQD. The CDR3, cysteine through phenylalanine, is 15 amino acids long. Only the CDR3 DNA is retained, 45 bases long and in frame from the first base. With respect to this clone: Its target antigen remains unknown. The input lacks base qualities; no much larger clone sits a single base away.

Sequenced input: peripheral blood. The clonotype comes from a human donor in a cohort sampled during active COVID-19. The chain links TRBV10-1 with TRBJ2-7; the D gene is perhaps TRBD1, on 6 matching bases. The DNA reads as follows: TGCGCCAGCAGTGAGGGGCAGGGGCCCTTTTCCGAGCAGTACTTC. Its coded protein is CASSEGQGPFSEQYF.